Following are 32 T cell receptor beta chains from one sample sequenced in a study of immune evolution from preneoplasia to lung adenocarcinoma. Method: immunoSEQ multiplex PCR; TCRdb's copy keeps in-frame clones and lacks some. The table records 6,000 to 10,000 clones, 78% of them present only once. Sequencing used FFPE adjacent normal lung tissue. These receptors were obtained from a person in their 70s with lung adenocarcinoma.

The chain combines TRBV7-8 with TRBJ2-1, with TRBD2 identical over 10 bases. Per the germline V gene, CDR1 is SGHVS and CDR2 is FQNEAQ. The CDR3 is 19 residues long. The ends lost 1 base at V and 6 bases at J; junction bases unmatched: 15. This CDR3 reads CASSLVQREGRLGANEQFF. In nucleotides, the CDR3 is TGTGCCAGCAGCTTAGTCCAGCGGGAGGGCCGGCTTGGGGCCAATGAGCAGTTCTTC.

CDR3 in amino acids: CASSRRGTETDTQYF. In DNA form, the CDR3 reads TGTGCCAGCAGCCGCCGCGGGACAGAGACAGATACGCAGTATTTT. V usage is TRBV7-8 and J usage is TRBJ2-3; tentative D call: TRBD1 (7 bases). The CDR3 loop spans 15 amino acids. Germline V gives CDR1 SGHVS, CDR2 FQNEAQ. V was pared by 5 bases and J by 3 bases, with 15 bases between.

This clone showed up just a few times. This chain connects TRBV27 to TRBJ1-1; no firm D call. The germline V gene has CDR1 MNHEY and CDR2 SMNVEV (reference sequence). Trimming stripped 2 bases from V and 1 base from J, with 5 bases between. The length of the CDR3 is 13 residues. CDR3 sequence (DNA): TGTGCCAGCAGTTTAAGAGGGAACACTGAAGCTTTCTTT. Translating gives CASSLRGNTEAFF.

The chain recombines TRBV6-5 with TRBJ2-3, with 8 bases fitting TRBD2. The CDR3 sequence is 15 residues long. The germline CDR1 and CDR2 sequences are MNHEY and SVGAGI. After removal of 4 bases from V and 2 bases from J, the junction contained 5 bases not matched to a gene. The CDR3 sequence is CASSSPAGVTDTQYF. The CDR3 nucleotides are TGTGCCAGCAGTTCCCCAGCGGGAGTCACAGATACGCAGTATTTT.

The CDR3 DNA follows: TGTGCCAGCAGTGAAGGTCCCTGGGAAGGGCTAGAAAAACTGTTTTTT. This codes for CASSEGPWEGLEKLFF. The chain employs TRBV2 and TRBJ1-4; D uncertain. With 1 base removed from V and 8 bases from J, the gap between germline ends came to 17 bases. This CDR3 has 16 residues. CDR1 and CDR2 from the germline V gene are SNHLY and FYNNEI.

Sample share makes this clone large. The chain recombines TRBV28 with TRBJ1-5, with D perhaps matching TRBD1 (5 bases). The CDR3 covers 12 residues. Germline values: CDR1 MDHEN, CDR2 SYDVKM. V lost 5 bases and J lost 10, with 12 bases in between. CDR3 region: CASSPPRGPQHF. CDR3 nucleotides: TGTGCCAGCAGTCCGCCGAGGGGCCCCCAGCATTTT.

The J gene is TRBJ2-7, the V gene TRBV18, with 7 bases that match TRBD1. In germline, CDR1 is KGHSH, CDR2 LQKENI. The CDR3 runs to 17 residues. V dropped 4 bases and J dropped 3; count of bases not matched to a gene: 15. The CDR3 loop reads CASSLDRQGPGLYEQYF. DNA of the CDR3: TGTGCCAGCTCACTGGACCGACAGGGCCCCGGCCTCTACGAGCAGTACTTC.

The CDR3 here is CASSPPGGYEQYF. The CDR3 coding sequence is TGCGCCAGCAGCCCACCGGGGGGATACGAGCAGTACTTC. The chain is built from TRBV4-1 and TRBJ2-7, with 7 bases identical to TRBD2. The CDR3 extends over 13 amino acids. The junction had 4 bases not matched to a gene; V was cut back by 4 bases and J by 4 bases. Germline V gene lookup returns CDR1 MGHRA and CDR2 YSYEKL.

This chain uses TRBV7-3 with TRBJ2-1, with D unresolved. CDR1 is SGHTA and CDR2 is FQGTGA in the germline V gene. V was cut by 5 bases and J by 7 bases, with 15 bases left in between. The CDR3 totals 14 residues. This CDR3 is CASSDGAPRNEQFF. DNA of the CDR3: TGTGCCAGCAGCGATGGTGCCCCAAGGAATGAGCAGTTCTTC.

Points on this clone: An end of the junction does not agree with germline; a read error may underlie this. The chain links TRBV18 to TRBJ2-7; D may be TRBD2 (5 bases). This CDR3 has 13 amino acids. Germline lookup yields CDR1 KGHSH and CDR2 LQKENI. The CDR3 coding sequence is TGTGCCAGCTCACCGGGAGCGAACTACGGGCAGTACTTC. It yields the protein CASSPGANYGQYF.

The DNA for the CDR3 is TGTGCCAGCAGCTTGGCCTACGAGCAGTACTTC. Protein sequence: CASSLAYEQYF. This sequence joins TRBV5-6 and TRBJ2-7; D gene unclear. This CDR3 spans 11 amino acids. Germline V CDR1 and CDR2: SGHDT, YYEEEE. The V gene lost 0 bases and the J gene lost 2 bases, with 0 bases spanning the gap.

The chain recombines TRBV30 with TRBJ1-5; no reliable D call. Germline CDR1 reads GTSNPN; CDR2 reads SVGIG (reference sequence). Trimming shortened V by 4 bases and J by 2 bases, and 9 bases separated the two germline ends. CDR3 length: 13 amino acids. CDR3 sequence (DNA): TGTGCCTGGAACTCTGGGGGCAATCAGCCCCAGCATTTT. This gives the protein CAWNSGGNQPQHF.

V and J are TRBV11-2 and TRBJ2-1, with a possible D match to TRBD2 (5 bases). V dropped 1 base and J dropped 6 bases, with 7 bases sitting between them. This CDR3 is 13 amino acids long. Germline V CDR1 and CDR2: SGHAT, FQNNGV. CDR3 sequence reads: CASSLGGSNEQFF. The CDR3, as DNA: TGTGCCAGCAGCTTAGGCGGGTCCAATGAGCAGTTCTTC.

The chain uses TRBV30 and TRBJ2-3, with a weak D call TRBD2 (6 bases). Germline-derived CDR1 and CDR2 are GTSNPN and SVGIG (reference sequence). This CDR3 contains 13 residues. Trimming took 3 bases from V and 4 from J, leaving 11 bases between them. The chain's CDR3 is CAWSKGGADTQYF. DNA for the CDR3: TGTGCCTGGAGCAAAGGAGGGGCAGATACGCAGTATTTT.

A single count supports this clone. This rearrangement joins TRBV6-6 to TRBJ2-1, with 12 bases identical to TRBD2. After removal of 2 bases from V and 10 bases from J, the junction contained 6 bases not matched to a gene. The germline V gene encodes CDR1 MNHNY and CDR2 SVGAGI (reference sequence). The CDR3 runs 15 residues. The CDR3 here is CASSYDTSGRNEQFF. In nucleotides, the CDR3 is TGTGCCAGCAGTTACGATACTAGCGGGAGGAACGAGCAGTTCTTC.

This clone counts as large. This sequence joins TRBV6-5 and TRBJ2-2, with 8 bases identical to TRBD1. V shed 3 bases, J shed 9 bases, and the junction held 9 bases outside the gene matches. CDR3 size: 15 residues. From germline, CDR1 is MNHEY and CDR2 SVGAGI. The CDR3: CASSYWTGSRRELFF. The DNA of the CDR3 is TGTGCCAGCAGTTATTGGACAGGGAGTAGACGGGAGCTGTTTTTT.

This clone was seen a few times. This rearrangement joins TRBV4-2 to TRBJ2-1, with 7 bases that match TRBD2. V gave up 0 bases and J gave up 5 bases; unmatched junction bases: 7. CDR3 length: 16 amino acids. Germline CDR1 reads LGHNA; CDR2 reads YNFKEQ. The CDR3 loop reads CASSQDFSGDNNEQFF. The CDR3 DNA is TGTGCCAGCAGCCAAGATTTCAGCGGGGATAACAATGAGCAGTTCTTC.

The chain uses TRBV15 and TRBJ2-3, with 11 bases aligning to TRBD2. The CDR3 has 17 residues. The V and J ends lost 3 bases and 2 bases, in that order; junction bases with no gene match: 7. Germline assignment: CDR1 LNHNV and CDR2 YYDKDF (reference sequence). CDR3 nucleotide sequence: TGTGCCACCAGCAGGGATAGACTAGCGGGAAACACAGATACGCAGTATTTT. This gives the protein CATSRDRLAGNTDTQYF.

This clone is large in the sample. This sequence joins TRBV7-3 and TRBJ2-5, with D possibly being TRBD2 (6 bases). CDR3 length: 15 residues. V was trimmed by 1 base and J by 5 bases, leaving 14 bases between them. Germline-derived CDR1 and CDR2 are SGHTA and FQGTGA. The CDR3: CASSLSGGGVETQYF. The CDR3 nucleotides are TGTGCCAGCAGCTTAAGTGGGGGAGGTGTGGAGACCCAGTACTTC.

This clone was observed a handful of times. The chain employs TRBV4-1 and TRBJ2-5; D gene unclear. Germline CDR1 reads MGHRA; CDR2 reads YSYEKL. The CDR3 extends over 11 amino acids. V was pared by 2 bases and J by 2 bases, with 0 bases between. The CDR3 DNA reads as TGCGCCAGCAGCCAACAAGAGACCCAGTACTTC. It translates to CASSQQETQYF.

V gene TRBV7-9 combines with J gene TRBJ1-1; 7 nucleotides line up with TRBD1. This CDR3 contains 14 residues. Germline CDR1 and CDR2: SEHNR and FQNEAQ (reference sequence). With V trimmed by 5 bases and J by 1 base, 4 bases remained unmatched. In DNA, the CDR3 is TGTGCCAGCAGCCCGGACAGGTCGAACACTGAAGCTTTCTTT. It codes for CASSPDRSNTEAFF.

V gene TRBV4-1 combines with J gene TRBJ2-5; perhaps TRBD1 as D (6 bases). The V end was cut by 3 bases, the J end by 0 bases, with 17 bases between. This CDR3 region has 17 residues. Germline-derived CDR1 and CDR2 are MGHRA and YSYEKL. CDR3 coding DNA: TGCGCCAGCAGCCACCCTAGGTCAGGGGATCACCAAGAGACCCAGTACTTC. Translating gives CASSHPRSGDHQETQYF.

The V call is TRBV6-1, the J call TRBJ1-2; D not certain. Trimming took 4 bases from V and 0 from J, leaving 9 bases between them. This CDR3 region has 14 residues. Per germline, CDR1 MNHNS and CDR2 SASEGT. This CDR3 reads CASSAAITNYGYTF. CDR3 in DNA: TGTGCCAGCAGTGCAGCAATTACTAACTATGGCTACACCTTC.

CDR3 sequence (DNA): TGTGCCAGCAGCTTCCGCGGGGGGGCCGACACCGGGGAGCTGTTTTTT. The encoded protein is CASSFRGGADTGELFF. The chain has TRBV5-5 and TRBJ2-2, with TRBD2 matching 9 bases. Germline CDR1 and CDR2: SGHKS and YYEKEE (reference sequence). The CDR3 is 16 amino acids. Unmatched junction bases numbered 5, after V lost 2 bases and J lost 3 bases.

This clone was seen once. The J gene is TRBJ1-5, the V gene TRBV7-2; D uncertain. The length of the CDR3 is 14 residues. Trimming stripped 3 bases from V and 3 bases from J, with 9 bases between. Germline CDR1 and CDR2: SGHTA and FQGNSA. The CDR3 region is CASSFRQLNQPQHF. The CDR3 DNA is TGTGCCAGCAGCTTCCGGCAGCTCAATCAGCCCCAGCATTTT. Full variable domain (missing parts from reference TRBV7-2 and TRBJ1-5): GAGVSQSPSNKVTEKGKDVELRCDPISGHTALYWYRQSLGQGLEFLIYFQGNSAPDKSGLPSDRFSAERTGGSVSTLTIQRTQQEDSAVYLCASSFRQLNQPQHFGDGTRLSIL.

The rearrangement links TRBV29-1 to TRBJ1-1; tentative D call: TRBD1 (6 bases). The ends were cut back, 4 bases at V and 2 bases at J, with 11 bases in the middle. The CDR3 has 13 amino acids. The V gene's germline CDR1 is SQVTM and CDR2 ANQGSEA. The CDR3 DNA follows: TGCAGCGTTGGACAGGCTATAAACACTGAAGCTTTCTTT. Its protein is CSVGQAINTEAFF.

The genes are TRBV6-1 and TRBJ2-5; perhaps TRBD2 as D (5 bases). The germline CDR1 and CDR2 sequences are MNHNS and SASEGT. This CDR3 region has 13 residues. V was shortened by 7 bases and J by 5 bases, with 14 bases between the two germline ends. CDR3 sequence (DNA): TGTGCCAGCAATCGGGGTTCTGAGGAGACCCAGTACTTC. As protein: CASNRGSEETQYF.

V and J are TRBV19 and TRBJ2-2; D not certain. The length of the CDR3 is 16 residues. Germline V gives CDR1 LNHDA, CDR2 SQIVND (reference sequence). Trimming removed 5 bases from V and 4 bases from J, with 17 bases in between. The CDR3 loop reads CASSLSSGSATGELFF. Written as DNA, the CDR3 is TGTGCCAGTAGTTTGTCCTCGGGCTCCGCCACCGGGGAGCTGTTTTTT.

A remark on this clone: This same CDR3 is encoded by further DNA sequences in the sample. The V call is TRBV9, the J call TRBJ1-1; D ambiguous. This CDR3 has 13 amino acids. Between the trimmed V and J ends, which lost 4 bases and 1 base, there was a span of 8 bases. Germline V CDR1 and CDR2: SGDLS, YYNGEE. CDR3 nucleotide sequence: TGTGCCAGCAGCCCCAGACAGAACACTGAAGCTTTCTTT. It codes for CASSPRQNTEAFF. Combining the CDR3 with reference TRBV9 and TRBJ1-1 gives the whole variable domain DSGVTQTPKHLITATGQRVTLRCSPRSGDLSVYWYQQSLDQGLQFLIQYYNGEERAKGNILERFSAQQFPDLHSELNLSSLELGDSALYFCASSPRQNTEAFFGQGTRLTVV.

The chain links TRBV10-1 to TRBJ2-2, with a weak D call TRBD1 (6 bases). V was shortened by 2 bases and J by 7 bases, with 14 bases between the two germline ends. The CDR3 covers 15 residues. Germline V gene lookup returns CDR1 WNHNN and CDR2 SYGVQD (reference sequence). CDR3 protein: CASSEEGEFSGELFF. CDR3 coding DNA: TGCGCCAGCAGTGAGGAGGGGGAATTTAGCGGGGAGCTGTTTTTT.

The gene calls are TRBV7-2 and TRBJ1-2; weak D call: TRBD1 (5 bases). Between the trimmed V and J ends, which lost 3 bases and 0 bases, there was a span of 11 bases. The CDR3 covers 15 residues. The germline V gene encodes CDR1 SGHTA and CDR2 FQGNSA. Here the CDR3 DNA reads TGTGCCAGCAGCTTGGTTCAGGGAGCTAACTATGGCTACACCTTC. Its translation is CASSLVQGANYGYTF.

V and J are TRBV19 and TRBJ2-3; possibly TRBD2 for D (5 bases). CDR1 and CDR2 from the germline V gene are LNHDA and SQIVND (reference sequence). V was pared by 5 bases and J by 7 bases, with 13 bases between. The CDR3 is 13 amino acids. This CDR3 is CASSAGLANTQYF. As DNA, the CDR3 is TGTGCCAGTAGTGCGGGCCTGGCGAATACGCAGTATTTT.